This T cell receptor (beta chain) was captured in a study of regulatory T cells in long-lasting Graves disease. Time point reported: persistent/refractory GD, antithyroid drugs over 5 years with positive TRAb. Preparation of the TCR library used RNA extracted from PBMCs. Arm-PCR with iRepertoire HTBI primers amplified the CDR3 regions for these TCR beta libraries. TCRdb re-analysed the multiplex PCR reads in MiXCR, keeping a single row per CDR3 protein. The table shows about 430,000 distinct CDR3 sequences, with about 21% occurring only once. CDR1 MNHNS and CDR2 SASEGT come from the germline V gene. There are 9 residues in the CDR3. V was cut by 7 bases and J by 10 bases, with 7 bases left in between.

The source was peripheral blood mononuclear cells (PBMCs), collected when the disease was refractory, from a patient treated with antithyroid drugs. The chain uses TRBV6-1 and TRBJ1-2; D ambiguous. This clonotype originated in a female donor with Graves disease. CDR3 sequence reads: CASTDPYTF. In DNA form, the CDR3 reads TGTGCCAGCACGGACCCCTACACCTTC.